This T cell receptor beta chain was observed in a study of cytomegalovirus exposure and HLA in healthy donors. The CDR3 runs 12 residues. Per the germline V gene, CDR1 is SNHLY and CDR2 is FYNNEI. V was clipped by 11 bases and J by 1 base, with 11 bases between them. On this clone itself: What it recognizes is unknown.

General study results and limits: It was assumed in the presence/absence analyses that sequencing depth was roughly uniform across donors.

The PCR ran on 60 Vbeta and 13 Jbeta primers. Repertoires were generated with immunoSEQ multiplex PCR, while TCRdb's copy carries only in-frame clones and drops some. The table records about 140,000 clones, more than 75% of them present only once. Sequencing was performed on PBMCs. This receptor was taken from a man aged 30 to 39 in good health and CMV-seronegative. The genes are TRBV2 and TRBJ2-5; a weak D match, TRBD1 (6 bases). CDR3 bases: TGTGCCGGGGGACAAACCCAAGAGACCCAGTACTTC. Translated, it gives CAGGQTQETQYF.